This TCR beta chain was recovered during a study of blood T cell repertoires in COVID-19. This CDR3 spans 14 amino acids. Germline V gene sequence: CDR1 MNHEY, CDR2 SMNVEV (reference sequence). V lost 5 bases and J 0 bases, leaving 10 bases between the germline ends. Per the authors' pipeline: For nucleated cells, counts were estimated from reference gene primer amplification. Assay: immunoSEQ multiplex PCR; the TCRdb copy retains only in-frame clones and omits some. That table furnishes V, J and clone size, whereas the DNA furnished D and trimming. The data hold 150,000 to 200,000 clones, with 92% observed a single time. Enrollment of patients from Seattle took place during active infection, with longitudinal follow-up.

Material: peripheral blood. The TCR comes from a man aged 25-40 years with COVID-19, enrolled during active disease. The chain employs TRBV27 and TRBJ1-1, with D possibly matching TRBD1 (5 bases). This CDR3 is CASSDRGVNTEAFF. The CDR3 coding sequence is TGTGCCAGCAGTGATCGGGGGGTGAACACTGAAGCTTTCTTT.